This T cell receptor (beta chain) was sequenced during a study of T cells in Graves' hyperthyroidism and ophthalmopathy. This CDR3 has 15 residues. Germline CDR1 SEHNR, CDR2 FQNEAQ (reference sequence). Between the trimmed V and J ends, which lost 3 bases and 8 bases, there was a span of 16 bases. RNA transcripts served as the template for amplifying TCR beta CDR3 regions. During a first-round RT-PCR of the TCR CDR3, the HTBI primer set was used. TCRdb reprocessed the multiplex PCR reads via MiXCR and lists one record per CDR3 protein. The profile shows more than 300,000 distinct CDR3 sequences, about 17% of them singletons. A note on this clonotype: What it binds is unknown.

Patients aged 18 to 65 with hyperthyroidism were newly diagnosed, with duration under 2 months. Study results and limitations: Peripheral blood also featured most of the thyroid clonotypes expanded above 0.001.

The rearrangement joins TRBV7-9 to TRBJ1-4; no clear D gene. The TCR originated in a woman in her 30s with Graves' hyperthyroidism that later progressed to Graves' ophthalmopathy. Sequencing input: blood. The CDR3 loop is CASSFISGYDEKLFF. The CDR3 region has the DNA TGTGCCAGCAGCTTCATTTCCGGGTATGACGAAAAACTGTTTTTT.